This T cell receptor beta chain was identified in a study of identical twins. Germline lookup yields CDR1 MNHNY and CDR2 SVGAGI (reference sequence). The CDR3 runs to 15 residues. TCRdb analysed the 5' RACE reads with MiXCR anew, one entry per CDR3 protein. Among 1.5 million to 2 million distinct CDR3 sequences listed, under 35% were seen once. To note about this clonotype: At one end, the junction sequence differs from germline, possibly due to a read error.

The sequenced material came from cord blood. The receptor comes from a newborn girl in good health. The chain joins TRBV6-6 to TRBJ1-4; 12 bases line up with TRBD1. The CDR3 here is CASSGDRGHHERLFF. The CDR3 nucleotides read TGTGCCAGCAGTGGGGACAGGGGGCATCATGAAAGACTGTTTTTT.